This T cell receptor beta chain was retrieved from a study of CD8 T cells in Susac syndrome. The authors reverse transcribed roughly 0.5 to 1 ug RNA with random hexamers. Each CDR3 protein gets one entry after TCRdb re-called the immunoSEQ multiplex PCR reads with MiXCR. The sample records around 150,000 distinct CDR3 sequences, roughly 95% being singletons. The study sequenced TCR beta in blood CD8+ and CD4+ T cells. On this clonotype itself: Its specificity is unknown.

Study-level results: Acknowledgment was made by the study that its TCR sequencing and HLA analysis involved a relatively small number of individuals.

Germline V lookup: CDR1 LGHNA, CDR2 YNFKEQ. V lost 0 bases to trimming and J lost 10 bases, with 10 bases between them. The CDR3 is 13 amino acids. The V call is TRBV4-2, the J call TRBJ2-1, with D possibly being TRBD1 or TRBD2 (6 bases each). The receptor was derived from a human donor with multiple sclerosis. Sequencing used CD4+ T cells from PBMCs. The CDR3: CASSQDPGAEQFF. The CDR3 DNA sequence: TGTGCCAGCAGCCAAGATCCGGGGGCAGAGCAGTTCTTC.